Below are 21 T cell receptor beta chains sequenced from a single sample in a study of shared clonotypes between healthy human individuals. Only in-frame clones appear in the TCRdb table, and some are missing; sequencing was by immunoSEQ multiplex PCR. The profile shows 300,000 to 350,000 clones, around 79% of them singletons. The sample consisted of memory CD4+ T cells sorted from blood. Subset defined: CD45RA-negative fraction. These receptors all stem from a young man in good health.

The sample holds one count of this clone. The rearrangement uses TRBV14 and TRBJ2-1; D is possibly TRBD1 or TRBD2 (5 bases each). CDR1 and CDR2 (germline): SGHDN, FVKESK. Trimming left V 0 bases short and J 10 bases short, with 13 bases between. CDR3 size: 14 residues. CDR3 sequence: CASSQDSGRLEQFF. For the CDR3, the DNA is TGTGCCAGCAGCCAAGATTCGGGGCGCCTGGAGCAGTTCTTC.

This chain's CDR3 is CASSPGGTPGADTQYF. DNA for the CDR3: TGCGCCAGCAGTCCGGGCGGGACCCCCGGGGCAGATACGCAGTATTTT. The chain carries TRBV10-2 and TRBJ2-3; TRBD2 might be the D (6 bases). Germline V CDR1 and CDR2: WSHSY, SAAADI. The V gene lost 5 bases and the J gene lost 4 bases, with 19 bases spanning the gap. The CDR3 is 16 amino acids.

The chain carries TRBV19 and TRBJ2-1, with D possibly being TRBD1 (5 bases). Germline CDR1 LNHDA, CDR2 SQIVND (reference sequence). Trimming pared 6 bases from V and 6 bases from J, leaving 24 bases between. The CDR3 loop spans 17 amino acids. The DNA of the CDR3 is TGTGCCAGTAGGCCCCCCCTCCACAGGACCCTGGGCAATGAGCAGTTCTTC. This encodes CASRPPLHRTLGNEQFF.

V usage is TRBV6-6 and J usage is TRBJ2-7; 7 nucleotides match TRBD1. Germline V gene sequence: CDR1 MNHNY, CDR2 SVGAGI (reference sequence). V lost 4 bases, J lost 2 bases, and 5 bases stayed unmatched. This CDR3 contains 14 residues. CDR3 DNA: TGTGCCAGCAGTTTATGGGACAGACCCTACGAGCAGTACTTC. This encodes CASSLWDRPYEQYF.

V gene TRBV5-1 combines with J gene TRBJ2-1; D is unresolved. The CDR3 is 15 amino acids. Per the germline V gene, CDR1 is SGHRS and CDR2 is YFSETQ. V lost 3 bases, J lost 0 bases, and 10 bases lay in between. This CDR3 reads CASSSQPVSYNEQFF. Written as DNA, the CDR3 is TGCGCCAGCAGCTCCCAGCCCGTCTCCTACAATGAGCAGTTCTTC.

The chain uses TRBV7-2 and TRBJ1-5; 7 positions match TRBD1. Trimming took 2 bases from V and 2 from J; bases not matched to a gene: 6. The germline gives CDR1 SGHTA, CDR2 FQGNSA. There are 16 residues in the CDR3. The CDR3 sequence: CASSLRGQGGNQPQHF. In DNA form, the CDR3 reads TGTGCCAGCAGCTTACGGGGCCAGGGGGGCAATCAGCCCCAGCATTTT.

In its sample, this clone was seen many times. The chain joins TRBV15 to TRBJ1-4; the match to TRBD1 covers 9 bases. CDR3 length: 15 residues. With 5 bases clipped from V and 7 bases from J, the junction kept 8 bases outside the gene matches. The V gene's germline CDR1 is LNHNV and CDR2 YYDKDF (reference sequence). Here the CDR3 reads CATSGVGQGREKLFF. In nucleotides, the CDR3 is TGTGCCACCAGCGGGGTTGGACAGGGGCGTGAAAAACTGTTTTTT. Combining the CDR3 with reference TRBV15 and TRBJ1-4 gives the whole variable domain DAMVIQNPRYQVTQFGKPVTLSCSQTLNHNVMYWYQQKSSQAPKLLFHYYDKDFNNEADTPDNFQSRRPNTSFCFLDIRSPGLGDTAMYLCATSGVGQGREKLFFGSGTQLSVL.

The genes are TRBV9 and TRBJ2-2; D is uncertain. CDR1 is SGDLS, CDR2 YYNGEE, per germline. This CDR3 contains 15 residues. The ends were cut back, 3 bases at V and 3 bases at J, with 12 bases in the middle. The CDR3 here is CASSGRARDTGELFF. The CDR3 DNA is TGTGCCAGCAGCGGCCGGGCACGAGACACCGGGGAGCTGTTTTTT.

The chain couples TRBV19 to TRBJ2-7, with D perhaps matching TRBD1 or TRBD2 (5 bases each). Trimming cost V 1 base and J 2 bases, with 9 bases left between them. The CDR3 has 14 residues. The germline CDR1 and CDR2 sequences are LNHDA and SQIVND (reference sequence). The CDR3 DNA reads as TGTGCCAGTAGTATAGCAAGGGGAGCCTACGAGCAGTACTTC. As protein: CASSIARGAYEQYF.

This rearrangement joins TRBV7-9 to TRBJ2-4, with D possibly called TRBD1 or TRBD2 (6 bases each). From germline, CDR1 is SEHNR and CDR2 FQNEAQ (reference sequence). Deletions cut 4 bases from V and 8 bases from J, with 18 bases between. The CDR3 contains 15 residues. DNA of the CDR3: TGTGCCAGCAGCTCGAACGAGGGGGGCACGGACATTCAGTACTTC. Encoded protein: CASSSNEGGTDIQYF. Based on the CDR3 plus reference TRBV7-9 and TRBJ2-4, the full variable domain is DTGVSQNPRHKITKRGQNVTFRCDPISEHNRLYWYRQTLGQGPEFLTYFQNEAQLEKSRLLSDRFSAERPKGSFSTLEIQRTEQGDSAMYLCASSSNEGGTDIQYFGAGTRLSVL.

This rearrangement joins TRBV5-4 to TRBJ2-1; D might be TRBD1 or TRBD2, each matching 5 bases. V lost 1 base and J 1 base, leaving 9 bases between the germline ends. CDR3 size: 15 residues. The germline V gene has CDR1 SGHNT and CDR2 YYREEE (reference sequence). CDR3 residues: CASSLRGKSYNEQFF. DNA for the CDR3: TGTGCCAGCAGCTTGCGGGGCAAATCCTACAATGAGCAGTTCTTC.

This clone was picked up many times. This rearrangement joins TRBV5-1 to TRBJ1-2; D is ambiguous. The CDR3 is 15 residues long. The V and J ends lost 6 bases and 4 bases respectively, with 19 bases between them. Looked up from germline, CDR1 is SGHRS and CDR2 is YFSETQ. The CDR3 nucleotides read TGCGCCAGCACATTCACTTTCCTTCGAGGCTATGGCTACACCTTC. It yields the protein CASTFTFLRGYGYTF.

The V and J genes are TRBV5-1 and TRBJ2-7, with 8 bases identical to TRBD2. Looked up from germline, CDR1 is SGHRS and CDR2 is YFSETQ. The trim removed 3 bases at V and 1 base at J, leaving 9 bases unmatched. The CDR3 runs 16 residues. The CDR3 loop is CASSSSSGSTSYEQYF. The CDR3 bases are TGCGCCAGCAGCTCCTCTAGCGGGTCGACATCCTACGAGCAGTACTTC.

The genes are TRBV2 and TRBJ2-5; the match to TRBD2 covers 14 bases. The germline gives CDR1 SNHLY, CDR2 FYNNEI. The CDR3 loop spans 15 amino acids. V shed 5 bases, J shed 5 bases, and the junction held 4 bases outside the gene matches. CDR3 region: CASSKTSGRGETQYF. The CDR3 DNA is TGTGCCAGCAGTAAGACTAGCGGGAGGGGTGAGACCCAGTACTTC.

The CDR3 bases are TGCGCCAGCTGCCGGGGGGGCTCTTCTAGCACAGATACGCAGTATTTT. Amino acid sequence: CASCRGGSSSTDTQYF. This rearrangement joins TRBV5-1 to TRBJ2-3; TRBD2 matches at 8 bases. CDR3 size: 16 residues. Per the germline V gene, CDR1 is SGHRS and CDR2 is YFSETQ. V was pared by 7 bases and J by 0 bases, with 10 bases of the junction left unmatched. The full variable domain, rest sourced from reference TRBV5-1 and TRBJ2-3, is KAGVTQTPRYLIKTRGQQVTLSCSPISGHRSVSWYQQTPGQGLQFLFEYFSETQRNKGNFPGRFSGRQFSNSRSEMNVSTLELGDSALYLCASCRGGSSSTDTQYFGPGTRLTVL.

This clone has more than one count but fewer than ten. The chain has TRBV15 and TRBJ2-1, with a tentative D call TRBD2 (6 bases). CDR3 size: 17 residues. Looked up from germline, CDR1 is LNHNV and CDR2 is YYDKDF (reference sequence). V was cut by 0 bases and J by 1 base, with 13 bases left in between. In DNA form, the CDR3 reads TGTGCCACCAGCAGAGAGTCGGCGGGACGGTCCTACAATGAGCAGTTCTTC. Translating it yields CATSRESAGRSYNEQFF.

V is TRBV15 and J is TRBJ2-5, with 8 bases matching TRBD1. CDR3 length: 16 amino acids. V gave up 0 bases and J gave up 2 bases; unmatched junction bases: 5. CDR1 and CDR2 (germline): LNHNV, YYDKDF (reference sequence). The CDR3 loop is CATSRDQGARQETQYF. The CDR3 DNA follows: TGTGCCACCAGCAGAGATCAGGGGGCGAGGCAAGAGACCCAGTACTTC.

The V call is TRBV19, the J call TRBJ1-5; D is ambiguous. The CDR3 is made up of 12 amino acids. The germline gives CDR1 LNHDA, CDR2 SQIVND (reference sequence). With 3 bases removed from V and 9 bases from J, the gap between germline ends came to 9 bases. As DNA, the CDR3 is TGTGCCAGTAGTATCTCTCCGTGGCCCCAGCATTTT. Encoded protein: CASSISPWPQHF. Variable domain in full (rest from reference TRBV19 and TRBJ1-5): DGGITQSPKYLFRKEGQNVTLSCEQNLNHDAMYWYRQDPGQGLRLIYYSQIVNDFQKGDIAEGYSVSREKKESFPLTVTSAQKNPTAFYLCASSISPWPQHFGDGTRLSIL.

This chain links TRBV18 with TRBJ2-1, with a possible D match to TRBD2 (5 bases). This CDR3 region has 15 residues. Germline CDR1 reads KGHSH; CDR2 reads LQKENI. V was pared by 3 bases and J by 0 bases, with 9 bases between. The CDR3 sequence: CASSPTGSSYNEQFF. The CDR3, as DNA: TGTGCCAGCTCACCCACGGGAAGCTCCTACAATGAGCAGTTCTTC.

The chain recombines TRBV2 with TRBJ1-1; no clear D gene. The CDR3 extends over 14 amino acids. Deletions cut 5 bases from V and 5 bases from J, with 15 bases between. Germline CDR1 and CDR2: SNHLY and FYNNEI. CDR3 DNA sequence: TGTGCCAGCAGTTTTCTGTGGGGTAAAACTGAAGCTTTCTTT. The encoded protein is CASSFLWGKTEAFF.

CDR3 amino acids: CASRDSGTLGETQYF. As DNA, the CDR3 is TGTGCCAGCAGGGATAGCGGGACCCTGGGGGAGACCCAGTACTTC. The chain combines TRBV6-1 with TRBJ2-5; TRBD2 matches 8 bases. The germline V gene encodes CDR1 MNHNS and CDR2 SASEGT. The ends lost 6 bases at V and 5 bases at J; junction bases unmatched: 11. The CDR3 runs 15 residues.